These T cell receptor beta chains were read from a single sample in a study of T cell responses to AZD1222 COVID-19 vaccine. Data came from immunoSEQ multiplex PCR; TCRdb stores just in-frame clones and leaves some out. Of roughly 150,000 clones listed, about 91% are singletons. The material sequenced was peripheral blood, taken 28 days after the second AZD1222 dose. These receptors all come from an adult who received the AZD1222 COVID-19 vaccine. CDR3s include the opening cysteine and the closing phenylalanine or tryptophan. The D gene is left open where the match is weak. Size tells how often a clone was seen (once, few, many) or the class of an expanded clone, and some rows leave it out.

TRBV3-1/TRBV3-2,-,-,TRBJ1-1,CASSQEWGYAEAFF,TGTGCCAGCAGCCAAGAATGGGGATACGCTGAAGCTTTCTTT
TRBV14,-,TRBD1,TRBJ1-2,CASSQGQGTEPWYGYTF,TGTGCCAGCAGCCAAGGACAGGGGACCGAGCCTTGGTATGGCTACACCTTC
TRBV4-1,once,-,TRBJ2-7,CASSQVKNEQYF,TGCGCCAGCAGCCAAGTGAAAAACGAGCAGTACTTC
TRBV25-1,-,TRBD1,TRBJ1-4,CASADRGNEKLFF,TGTGCCAGCGCGGACAGGGGGAATGAAAAACTGTTTTTT
TRBV4-2,-,-,TRBJ1-1,CASSQVGANTEAFF,TGTGCCAGCAGCCAAGTAGGGGCGAACACTGAAGCTTTCTTT
TRBV4-1,-,-,TRBJ1-2,CASSQEGQGGYYGYTF,TGCGCCAGCAGCCAAGAAGGGCAGGGAGGTTACTATGGCTACACCTTC
TRBV30,-,-,TRBJ2-3,CAWSVLAGQDTQYF,TGTGCCTGGAGTGTATTGGCGGGGCAAGATACGCAGTATTTT
TRBV7-2,-,TRBD1,TRBJ1-3,CASSLQGDNYIRGNTIYF,TGTGCCAGCAGCCTCCAGGGGGACAATTACATACGTGGAAACACCATATATTTT
TRBV10-2,-,-,TRBJ1-6,CASSDLRAYNSPLHF,TGCGCCAGCAGTGATCTACGGGCCTATAATTCACCCCTCCACTTT
TRBV5-1,-,TRBD1,TRBJ1-4,CASSLDRGGEKLFF,TGCGCCAGCAGCTTGGACAGGGGAGGGGAAAAACTGTTTTTT
TRBV7-9,-,-,TRBJ2-3,CAVDGIKDTQYF,TGTGCCGTCGACGGGATAAAAGATACGCAGTATTTT
TRBV30,-,-,TRBJ1-1,CAWSPSRDTEAFF,TGTGCCTGGAGTCCCAGTAGGGACACTGAAGCTTTCTTT
TRBV19,-,TRBD1,TRBJ1-5,CASIPGQGMSQPQHF,TGTGCCAGTATACCGGGACAGGGAATGAGTCAGCCCCAGCATTTT
TRBV4-2,-,TRBD1,TRBJ1-5,CASSQDGTGVWPQHF,TGTGCCAGCAGCCAAGATGGTACAGGGGTTTGGCCCCAGCATTTT
TRBV7-3,-,TRBD1,TRBJ2-2,CASSPHRGMNTGELFF,TGTGCCAGCAGCCCCCACAGGGGAATGAACACCGGGGAGCTGTTTTTT
TRBV18,-,-,TRBJ2-6,CASSPLYSGANVLTF,TGTGCCAGCTCACCCCTGTACTCTGGGGCCAACGTCCTGACTTTC
TRBV7-8,-,-,TRBJ2-7,CASSSTAEQYF,TGTGCCAGCAGCTCAACCGCCGAGCAGTACTTC
TRBV7-3,-,-,TRBJ2-2,CASSLYRVGTGELFF,TGTGCCAGCAGCTTATACAGGGTGGGCACCGGGGAGCTGTTTTTT
TRBV30,-,-,TRBJ1-5,CAWSGGGLLNQPQHF,TGTGCCTGGAGTGGGGGCGGACTTTTGAATCAGCCCCAGCATTTT
TRBV19,-,TRBD1,TRBJ1-2,CASNTDRDYGYTF,TGTGCCAGTAATACCGACAGGGACTATGGCTACACCTTC
TRBV7-3,-,TRBD2,TRBJ2-7,CASSPGTSGHLSYEQYF,TGTGCCAGCAGCCCCGGGACTAGCGGGCACCTCTCCTACGAGCAGTACTTC
TRBV19,-,-,TRBJ2-1,CASSSREYYNEQFF,TGTGCCAGTAGTTCGAGGGAGTACTACAATGAGCAGTTCTTC
TRBV27,-,-,TRBJ2-3,CASRTGPLHTDTQYF,TGTGCCAGCAGGACCGGGCCCCTTCACACAGATACGCAGTATTTT
TRBV18,-,-,TRBJ2-7,CASSPPTGPEQYF,TGTGCCAGCTCACCACCGACAGGTCCCGAGCAGTACTTC
TRBV13,-,-,TRBJ2-1,CASSLNLGGRNEQFF,TGTGCCAGCAGCTTAAACCTTGGGGGGAGGAATGAGCAGTTCTTC
TRBV7-2,-,TRBD2,TRBJ2-7,CASSLGAGASGYEQYF,TGTGCCAGCAGCTTAGGTGCTGGGGCTAGCGGCTACGAGCAGTACTTC